The clone carrying this T cell receptor (beta chain) was detected only a few times. This sample was taken from a study of blood T cell repertoires in COVID-19. TCRdb's table, derived via immunoSEQ multiplex PCR, lists solely in-frame clones and lacks some. Counted here are a few hundred thousand clones, 70% to 90% occurring once; the ten biggest clones make up about 4%. The CDR3 has 15 amino acids. The junction had 2 bases not matched to a gene; V was cut back by 0 bases and J by 2 bases. The germline CDR1 and CDR2 sequences are SGDLS and YYNGEE. The V and J genes are TRBV9 and TRBJ2-7; TRBD1 aligns across 10 bases. Sequencing was carried out using PBMCs or T cells enriched from blood (not recorded which). The TCR sequence derives from a man in his thirties or forties with acute COVID-19. The CDR3 spells CASSVGGTGAYEQYF. The CDR3 DNA reads as TGTGCCAGCAGCGTAGGGGGGACAGGGGCCTACGAGCAGTACTTC.